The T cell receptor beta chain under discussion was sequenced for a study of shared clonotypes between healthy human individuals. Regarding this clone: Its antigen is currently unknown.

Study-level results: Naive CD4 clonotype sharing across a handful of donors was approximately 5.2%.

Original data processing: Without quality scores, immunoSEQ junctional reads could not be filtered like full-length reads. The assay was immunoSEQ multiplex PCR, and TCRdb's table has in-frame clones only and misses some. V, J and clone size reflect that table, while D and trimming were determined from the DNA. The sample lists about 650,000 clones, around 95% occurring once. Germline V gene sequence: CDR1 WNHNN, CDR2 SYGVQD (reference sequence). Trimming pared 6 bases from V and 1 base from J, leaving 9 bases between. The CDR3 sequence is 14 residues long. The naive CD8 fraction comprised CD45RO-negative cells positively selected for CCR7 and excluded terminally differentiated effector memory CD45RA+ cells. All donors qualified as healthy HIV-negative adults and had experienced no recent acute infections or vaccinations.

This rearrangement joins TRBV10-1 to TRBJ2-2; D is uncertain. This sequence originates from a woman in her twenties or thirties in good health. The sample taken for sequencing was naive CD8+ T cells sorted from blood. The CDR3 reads CASRLTRNTGELFF. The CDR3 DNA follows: TGCGCCAGCAGACTGACCCGGAACACCGGGGAGCTGTTTTTT.